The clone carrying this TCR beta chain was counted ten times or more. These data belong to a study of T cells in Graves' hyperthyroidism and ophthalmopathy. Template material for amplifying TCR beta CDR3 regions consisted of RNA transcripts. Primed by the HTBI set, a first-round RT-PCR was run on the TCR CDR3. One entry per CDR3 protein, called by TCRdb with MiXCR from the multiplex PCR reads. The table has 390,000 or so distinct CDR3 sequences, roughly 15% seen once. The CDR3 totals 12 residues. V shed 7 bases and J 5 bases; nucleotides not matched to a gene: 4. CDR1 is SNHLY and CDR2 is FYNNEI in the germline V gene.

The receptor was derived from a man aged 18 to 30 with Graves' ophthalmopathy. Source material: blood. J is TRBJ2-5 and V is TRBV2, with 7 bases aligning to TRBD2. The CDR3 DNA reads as TGTGCCAGCAACCCAGCGGGGGAGACCCAGTACTTC. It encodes CASNPAGETQYF.